This T cell receptor (beta chain) emerged from a study of blood T cell repertoires in COVID-19. The overall study: COVID-19 samples from acute and convalescent phases originated in the United States, Italy and Spain. The analysed material was cDNA or gDNA that came from T cells, B-cell-depleted T cells, or PBMCs.

In the original workflow: Counts of nucleated cells, estimated from reference gene primer amplification, were obtained. Assay used: immunoSEQ multiplex PCR; TCRdb lists only in-frame clones, some missing. V, J and clone size derive from that table, while D and trimming were established from the DNA sequence. The profile shows 300,000 to 350,000 clones, approximately 88% of them singletons. The CDR3 is 12 residues long. Germline V gene sequence: CDR1 LNHDA, CDR2 SQIVND (reference sequence). About this clone itself: Mismatch with germline at one junction end may stem from a read error.

The TCR sequence derives from a man aged 25 to 40 with COVID-19, enrolled during active disease. Specimen: peripheral blood. The chain links TRBV19 to TRBJ1-5, with D hard to call. The CDR3 region has the DNA TGTGCCAGTAGTATAGGTATTCAGGCCCAGCATTTT. Translated, it gives CASSIGIQAQHF.